The rows below give T cell receptor beta chains drawn from one sample of a study of metastatic and nonmetastatic thyroid tumors. TCRdb redid the clone calls on the PCR reads using MiXCR. The sample yields approximately 20,000 clones, 10% to 15% seen once. The sequenced sample consisted of blood. All receptors derive from a male donor with papillary thyroid cancer or a benign thyroid nodule (not recorded which). Some clones in this sample may be carry-over from other donors' samples. CDR3s include the opening cysteine and the closing phenylalanine or tryptophan. A D gene is named only where the DNA matches it firmly. For some rows the clone size is stated as once, few or many, or as a class when expanded; others skip it.

v_gene	abundance	j_gene	d_gene	CDR3aa	CDR3nt
TRBV30	-	TRBJ2-2	-	CAWRPTRVGGELFF	TGTGCCTGGAGACCGACCAGGGTCGGCGGGGAGCTGTTTTTT
TRBV7-9	many	TRBJ1-6	-	CASSLSDSPLHF	TGTGCCAGCAGCTTGTCCGACTCACCCCTCCACTTT
TRBV11-2	many	TRBJ1-1	-	CASSLQGLGDTEAFF	TGTGCCAGCAGCTTACAGGGGCTTGGGGACACTGAAGCTTTCTTT
TRBV5-4	many	TRBJ1-6	-	CASSGGTSFNSPLHF	TGTGCCAGCAGCGGCGGGACAAGCTTTAATTCACCCCTCCACTTT
TRBV4-1	many	TRBJ2-7	TRBD1	CASSQERTGPYEQYF	TGCGCCAGCAGCCAAGAGAGGACAGGGCCCTACGAGCAGTACTTC
TRBV3-1	-	TRBJ2-5	TRBD2	CASSYGLAGAETQYF	TGTGCCAGCAGCTACGGACTAGCGGGAGCTGAGACCCAGTACTTC
TRBV20-1	many	TRBJ2-7	TRBD2	CSANRLAGGSVYEQYF	TGCAGTGCTAACAGACTAGCGGGAGGCTCAGTGTACGAGCAGTACTTC
TRBV5-5	-	TRBJ1-1	-	CASCGDLNTEAFF	TGTGCCAGCTGTGGAGACTTGAACACTGAAGCTTTCTTT
TRBV24-1	medium-sized	TRBJ2-2	TRBD2	CATSGIAGGPATGELFF	TGTGCCACCAGTGGAATAGCGGGAGGGCCGGCCACCGGGGAGCTGTTTTTT
TRBV19	many	TRBJ1-2	TRBD1	CASSRTTGMGAYGYTF	TGTGCCAGTAGCAGAACGACAGGGATGGGCGCCTATGGCTACACCTTC
TRBV12-3/TRBV12-4	many	TRBJ2-1	-	CASSSPLHTSGEQFF	TGTGCCAGCAGTTCCCCTTTACATACAAGTGGTGAGCAGTTCTTC